This is a list of T cell receptor beta chains from one sample in a study of shared clonotypes between healthy human individuals. Profiled with immunoSEQ multiplex PCR; TCRdb holds only in-frame clones, not every one. Here the sample spans more than 2 million clones, roughly 96% being singletons. The specimen sequenced was naive CD4+ T cells sorted from blood. These receptors were collected from a man aged 18 to 29 in good health. Each CDR3 is given with its conserved first and last residue. Each record gives: clone size, D gene, V gene, CDR3 length, J gene, CDR3 DNA, CDR3 protein. The D gene is left open where the match is weak. Only some rows state a clone size, as once, few, many or a class for expanded clones.

size: -
D: -
V: TRBV5-6
length: 14
J: TRBJ1-4
DNA: TGTGCCAGCAGCGTCCGGGCTCCCCAGGAAAAACTGTTTTTT
CDR3: CASSVRAPQEKLFF

size: -
D: TRBD1
V: TRBV6-5
length: 14
J: TRBJ1-2
DNA: TGTGCCAGCACCACGGGACAGGGGGTCTATGGCTACACCTTC
CDR3: CASTTGQGVYGYTF

size: -
D: -
V: TRBV7-2
length: 12
J: TRBJ2-1
DNA: TGTGCCTCGCTACGCGGCGGAAATGAGCAGTTCTTC
CDR3: CASLRGGNEQFF

size: -
D: -
V: TRBV28
length: 15
J: TRBJ1-6
DNA: TGTGCCAGCAGGGAGGCGGGCAGCTACAATTCACCCCTCCACTTT
CDR3: CASREAGSYNSPLHF

size: -
D: -
V: TRBV6-9
length: 13
J: TRBJ2-7
DNA: TGTGCCAACCAGACTCGCGCTATTCGCGAGCAGTACTTC
CDR3: CANQTRAIREQYF

size: -
D: -
V: TRBV6-6
length: 16
J: TRBJ2-3
DNA: TGTGCCAGCAGTTTACTGCGGGGGCAGGGGGCGGATACGCAGTATTTT
CDR3: CASSLLRGQGADTQYF

size: once
D: -
V: TRBV7-2
length: 14
J: TRBJ2-1
DNA: TGTGCCAGCAACCGTGGAGGGTCCTACAATGAGCAGTTCTTC
CDR3: CASNRGGSYNEQFF

size: -
D: -
V: TRBV6-5
length: 16
J: TRBJ1-2
DNA: TGTGCCAGCAGTTTTCACAGGACAAGTGAATACTATGGCTACACCTTC
CDR3: CASSFHRTSEYYGYTF

size: -
D: TRBD1
V: TRBV6-1
length: 15
J: TRBJ1-3
DNA: TGTGCCAGCAGATATCCGGGACAGGGTAGAAACACCATATATTTT
CDR3: CASRYPGQGRNTIYF

size: -
D: -
V: TRBV6-5
length: 12
J: TRBJ1-5
DNA: TGTGCCGGAAGGGACAACAATCAGCCCCAGCATTTT
CDR3: CAGRDNNQPQHF